One sample yielded the 30 T cell receptor beta chains listed below, sequenced in a study of blood T cell repertoires in COVID-19. Here immunoSEQ multiplex PCR was the method, and the copy in TCRdb shows in-frame clones only, minus some. The sample has roughly 160,000 clones; about 88% are singletons. Sequenced material: peripheral blood. These receptors all come from a man aged 55-75 years with acute or convalescent COVID-19.

This sequence joins TRBV28 and TRBJ1-2; D unresolved. Germline values: CDR1 MDHEN, CDR2 SYDVKM. The CDR3 spans 10 residues. V was pared by 8 bases and J by 8 bases, with 9 bases between. The CDR3 loop is CASASRGYTF. The CDR3 bases are TGTGCCAGCGCTTCGCGGGGCTACACCTTC.

The chain is built from TRBV2 and TRBJ1-4, with a possible D match to TRBD1 (6 bases). Germline CDR1 SNHLY, CDR2 FYNNEI. The V end lost 6 bases, the J end lost 0 bases, and 14 bases lay between the germline ends. The CDR3 covers 16 residues. In nucleotides, the CDR3 is TGTGCCAGCAGCGGAGGACAGATTGCAACTAATGAAAAACTGTTTTTT. Protein product: CASSGGQIATNEKLFF.

V usage is TRBV4-3 and J usage is TRBJ2-1; 9 nucleotides match TRBD2. Germline loops: CDR1 LGHNA, CDR2 YSLEER. This CDR3 is built from 19 residues. The ends lost 5 bases at V and 8 bases at J; junction bases unmatched: 22. This chain's CDR3 is CASSVQDSPSGMRADEQFF. CDR3 DNA sequence: TGCGCCAGCAGCGTCCAAGACTCGCCTAGCGGGATGAGGGCCGATGAGCAGTTCTTC.

This clone showed up just once. The J gene is TRBJ1-5, the V gene TRBV6-5; D call uncertain. CDR1 and CDR2 (germline): MNHEY, SVGAGI. The CDR3 is 14 amino acids. V lost 2 bases to trimming and J lost 5 bases, with 10 bases between them. As DNA, the CDR3 is TGTGCCAGCAGTTACGGGCAGTGGGATCAGCCCCAGCATTTT. This sequence encodes CASSYGQWDQPQHF.

The V gene is TRBV25-1, the J gene TRBJ1-1; 8 nucleotides align to TRBD1. Germline values: CDR1 MGHDK, CDR2 SYGVNS. This CDR3 has 13 amino acids. With V trimmed by 6 bases and J by 8 bases, 8 bases remained unmatched. CDR3 region: CASRGTGFPEAFF. The CDR3 nucleotides read TGTGCCAGCAGGGGGACAGGATTTCCCGAAGCTTTCTTT.

The chain employs TRBV7-7 and TRBJ1-3; the match to TRBD1 covers 9 bases. CDR1 and CDR2 from the germline V gene are SSHAT and FNYEAQ (reference sequence). This CDR3 is built from 15 residues. V lost 6 bases, J lost 3 bases, and 6 bases stayed unmatched. The CDR3 nucleotides read TGTGCCAGCAGTCAAGGGACAGGGAATGGAAACACCATATATTTT. This gives the protein CASSQGTGNGNTIYF.

The chain couples TRBV10-2 to TRBJ1-2; maybe TRBD1 (5 bases). The germline V and J ends were trimmed by 5 bases and 2 bases, with 9 bases remaining between them. The CDR3 is 13 amino acids. Germline V gives CDR1 WSHSY, CDR2 SAAADI. The CDR3 sequence is CASSYGGNYGYTF. CDR3 sequence (DNA): TGCGCCAGCAGTTATGGGGGGAACTATGGCTACACCTTC.

The chain recombines TRBV30 with TRBJ2-3, with D possibly matching TRBD1 (6 bases). V gave up 8 bases and J gave up 4 bases, with 16 bases separating them. CDR1 and CDR2 from the germline V gene are GTSNPN and SVGIG (reference sequence). This CDR3 comprises 13 residues. The CDR3 DNA reads TGTGCCGGTGAACAGGGAGTCGCAGATACGCAGTATTTT. Translating it yields CAGEQGVADTQYF.

This chain links TRBV3-1 (or the pseudogene TRBV3-2) with TRBJ2-5, with D tentatively TRBD2 (6 bases). Trimming left V 2 bases short and J 2 bases short, with 15 bases between. CDR3 length: 16 residues. CDR1 LGHDT and CDR2 YNNKEL come from the germline V gene (reference sequence). DNA for the CDR3: TGTGCCAGCAGCCAACGGACGGGACTTAGTCAAGAGACCCAGTACTTC. Its protein is CASSQRTGLSQETQYF.

This chain connects TRBV6-5 to TRBJ1-4, with D uncertain. Trimming removed 2 bases at V and 7 bases at J, with 8 bases between. Per germline, CDR1 MNHEY and CDR2 SVGAGI. The CDR3 is 13 residues long. CDR3 sequence reads: CASSYPPGEKLFF. CDR3 DNA: TGTGCCAGCAGTTACCCCCCAGGTGAAAAACTGTTTTTT.

This rearrangement joins TRBV7-9 to TRBJ2-2, with D possibly being TRBD2 (5 bases). V shed 4 bases and J shed 6 bases, with 18 bases lying between them. Germline CDR1 reads SEHNR; CDR2 reads FQNEAQ (reference sequence). CDR3 length equals 16 residues. In nucleotides, the CDR3 is TGTGCCAGCAGCTCCATCGCCGGGAAAGGTCCCGGGGAGCTGTTTTTT. It codes for CASSSIAGKGPGELFF.

The genes are TRBV19 and TRBJ1-2, with 7 bases fitting TRBD1. Germline V gives CDR1 LNHDA, CDR2 SQIVND (reference sequence). V trimming: 2 bases; J trimming: 10 bases; junction bases outside the gene matches: 10. The length of the CDR3 is 14 residues. The CDR3 sequence is CASSIQAGTVSYTF. CDR3 nucleotide sequence: TGTGCCAGTAGTATACAGGCCGGGACAGTCTCCTACACCTTC.

The rearrangement uses TRBV6-5 and TRBJ2-3; D uncertain. V lost 7 bases to trimming and J lost 2 bases, with 10 bases between them. Germline V gene data show CDR1 as MNHEY and CDR2 as SVGAGI. The CDR3 is 13 residues long. CDR3 in amino acids: CASTTGFTDTQYF. The DNA for the CDR3 is TGTGCCAGCACCACCGGGTTCACAGATACGCAGTATTTT.

This clone was counted between two and nine times. The chain carries TRBV5-1 and TRBJ2-3, with D perhaps TRBD1 (5 bases). The CDR3 extends over 14 amino acids. Per germline, CDR1 SGHRS and CDR2 YFSETQ. With 3 bases removed from V and 5 bases from J, the gap between germline ends came to 13 bases. DNA of the CDR3: TGCGCCAGCAGCTCCCCCTCCAGGGTAGATACGCAGTATTTT. Translation gives CASSSPSRVDTQYF. Full variable domain (rest looked up from reference TRBV5-1 and TRBJ2-3): KAGVTQTPRYLIKTRGQQVTLSCSPISGHRSVSWYQQTPGQGLQFLFEYFSETQRNKGNFPGRFSGRQFSNSRSEMNVSTLELGDSALYLCASSSPSRVDTQYFGPGTRLTVL.

The rearrangement joins TRBV13 to TRBJ2-2; D not resolved. This CDR3 contains 14 residues. Germline V gene sequence: CDR1 PRHDT, CDR2 FYEKMQ (reference sequence). V lost 7 bases, J lost 3 bases, and 12 bases lay in between. The CDR3 here is CASTRGSYTGELFF. DNA of the CDR3: TGTGCCAGCACCAGAGGCTCCTACACCGGGGAGCTGTTTTTT.

The rearrangement uses TRBV6-4 and TRBJ1-6, with TRBD1 identical over 8 bases. The CDR3 consists of 14 residues. The V gene end was trimmed by 6 bases and the J gene end by 7 bases; junction bases not matched to a gene: 5. Germline CDR1 MRHNA, CDR2 SNTAGT. DNA for the CDR3: TGTGCCAGCAGAGGGACAGGACGGAATTCACCCCTCCACTTT. Its protein product is CASRGTGRNSPLHF.

The rearrangement links TRBV5-8 to TRBJ2-2; D unclear. Per the germline V gene, CDR1 is SGHTS and CDR2 is YDEGEE. Trimming pared 1 base from V and 0 bases from J, leaving 10 bases between. This CDR3 spans 16 amino acids. The CDR3, as DNA: TGTGCCAGCAGCTTGTGGGCAGAGACGAACACCGGGGAGCTGTTTTTT. Translation: CASSLWAETNTGELFF.

The chain is built from TRBV5-1 and TRBJ2-7; D gene uncertain. The CDR3 extends over 13 amino acids. The germline CDR1 and CDR2 sequences are SGHRS and YFSETQ. The V end was cut by 4 bases, the J end by 2 bases, with 10 bases between. In DNA, the CDR3 is TGCGCCAGCAGCCGAGACATAACCTACGAGCAGTACTTC. This gives the protein CASSRDITYEQYF.

The CDR3: CAWSVVRAAEAFF. The CDR3 DNA reads TGTGCCTGGAGTGTAGTCAGGGCCGCTGAAGCTTTCTTT. The rearrangement links TRBV30 to TRBJ1-1, with D perhaps matching TRBD1 (5 bases). The CDR3 runs 13 residues. Trimming pared 0 bases from V and 6 bases from J, leaving 11 bases between. Germline V gene sequence: CDR1 GTSNPN, CDR2 SVGIG (reference sequence).

The J gene is TRBJ1-2, the V gene TRBV4-3, with 8 nucleotides matching TRBD1. Germline V lookup: CDR1 LGHNA, CDR2 YSLEER. V trimming: 0 bases; J trimming: 7 bases; junction bases outside the gene matches: 7. The CDR3 length is 15 residues. In nucleotides, the CDR3 is TGCGCCAGCAGCCAAGATCTTCAGGGGGCTGGTGGCTACACCTTC. Its translation: CASSQDLQGAGGYTF.

CDR3 DNA sequence: TGTGCCAGCAGTTACTCAACGAGGTCTGGAAACACCATATATTTT. Translation: CASSYSTRSGNTIYF. The gene calls are TRBV6-2 or TRBV6-3 and TRBJ1-3; D remains unclear. This CDR3 has 15 amino acids. V was trimmed by 0 bases and J by 1 base, leaving 7 bases between them. Germline V gives CDR1 MNHEY, CDR2 SVGEGT.

The chain carries TRBV9 and TRBJ1-2; 9 nucleotides align to TRBD1. This CDR3 region has 15 residues. Looked up from germline, CDR1 is SGDLS and CDR2 is YYNGEE. Germline trimming cut 4 bases from V and 0 bases from J; bases unmatched to any gene: 4. The CDR3 protein is CASSPGDRANYGYTF. Written as DNA, the CDR3 is TGTGCCAGCAGCCCTGGGGACAGGGCTAACTATGGCTACACCTTC.

V gene TRBV5-5 combines with J gene TRBJ2-3; TRBD2 is a possible D gene (6 bases). Germline V gives CDR1 SGHKS, CDR2 YYEKEE (reference sequence). V was clipped by 3 bases and J by 6 bases, with 17 bases between them. This CDR3 is 15 amino acids long. CDR3 nucleotide sequence: TGTGCCAGCAGCTCACCGGGACTGGAGTGGGATACGCAGTATTTT. This encodes CASSSPGLEWDTQYF.

This chain uses TRBV7-2 with TRBJ2-5; perhaps TRBD1 as D (6 bases). CDR1 SGHTA and CDR2 FQGNSA come from the germline V gene. This CDR3 is 13 amino acids long. V was shortened by 5 bases and J by 3 bases, with 10 bases between the two germline ends. The chain's CDR3 is CASSLNREETQYF. The CDR3 DNA reads TGTGCCAGCAGCCTAAACAGGGAAGAGACCCAGTACTTC.

This clone occurred a few times. The V gene is TRBV9, the J gene TRBJ1-2; 7 positions agree with TRBD1. CDR3 length: 13 amino acids. The V gene end was trimmed by 4 bases and the J gene end by 5 bases; junction bases not matched to a gene: 5. Germline-derived CDR1 and CDR2 are SGDLS and YYNGEE. CDR3 sequence (DNA): TGTGCCAGCAGCCGAGGGACAGCATATGGCTACACCTTC. This gives the protein CASSRGTAYGYTF.

The V gene is TRBV24-1, the J gene TRBJ1-5; D is unresolved. The ends were cut back, 2 bases at V and 0 bases at J, with 13 bases in the middle. CDR3 length equals 17 residues. Germline CDR1 is KGHDR and CDR2 is SFDVKD. The CDR3 DNA reads as TGTGCCACCAGTGATTCCTCAACCTCCTATAGCAATCAGCCCCAGCATTTT. Translated, it gives CATSDSSTSYSNQPQHF.

This sequence joins TRBV9 and TRBJ2-1; 15 bases agree with TRBD2. The length of the CDR3 is 15 residues. Germline trimming cut 10 bases from V and 7 bases from J; bases unmatched to any gene: 9. In germline, CDR1 is SGDLS, CDR2 YYNGEE. The CDR3 coding sequence is TGTGCCTCCGAGAGAGGGACTAGCGGGAGGAATGAGCAGTTCTTC. Protein sequence: CASERGTSGRNEQFF.

Here the CDR3 reads CASSPPGGTSGNTIYF. The CDR3 DNA reads as TGTGCCAGCAGCCCCCCCGGAGGAACCTCTGGAAACACCATATATTTT. The rearrangement joins TRBV9 to TRBJ1-3; D is ambiguous. CDR1 is SGDLS and CDR2 is YYNGEE in the germline V gene. The CDR3 has 16 amino acids. Trimming cost V 4 bases and J 0 bases, with 14 bases left between them. Complete variable domain (other parts from reference TRBV9 and TRBJ1-3): DSGVTQTPKHLITATGQRVTLRCSPRSGDLSVYWYQQSLDQGLQFLIQYYNGEERAKGNILERFSAQQFPDLHSELNLSSLELGDSALYFCASSPPGGTSGNTIYFGEGSWLTVV.

This chain joins TRBV30 and TRBJ1-5; 8 bases are a match to TRBD1. The V and J ends lost 5 bases and 3 bases, in that order; junction bases with no gene match: 6. The V gene's germline CDR1 is GTSNPN and CDR2 SVGIG (reference sequence). The CDR3 has 14 amino acids. CDR3 in DNA: TGTGCCTGGGATAGGACAGGGTTCAATCAGCCCCAGCATTTT. It yields the protein CAWDRTGFNQPQHF.

This sequence joins TRBV21-1 and TRBJ2-1; TRBD2, the table's D call, lacks a check against the DNA. TRBV21-1 is tagged as a pseudogene. The CDR3 is 14 residues long. DNA for the CDR3: TGTGCCGGTCGGACTAGCGGGAGATTTAGTGAGCAGTTCTTC. It encodes CAGRTSGRFSEQFF.